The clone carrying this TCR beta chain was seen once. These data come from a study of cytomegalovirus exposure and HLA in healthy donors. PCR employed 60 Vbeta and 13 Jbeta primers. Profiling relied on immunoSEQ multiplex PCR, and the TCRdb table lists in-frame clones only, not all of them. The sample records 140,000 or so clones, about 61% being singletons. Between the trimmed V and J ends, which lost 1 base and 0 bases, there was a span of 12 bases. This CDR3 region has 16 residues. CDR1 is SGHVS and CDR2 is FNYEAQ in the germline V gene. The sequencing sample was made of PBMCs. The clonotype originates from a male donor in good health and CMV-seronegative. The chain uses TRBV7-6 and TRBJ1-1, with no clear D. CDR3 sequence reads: CASSLGEGFMNTEAFF. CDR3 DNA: TGTGCCAGCAGCTTAGGGGAGGGATTCATGAACACTGAAGCTTTCTTT.